This T cell receptor (beta chain) originates from a study of shared clonotypes between healthy human individuals. TCRdb's table, derived via immunoSEQ multiplex PCR, lists solely in-frame clones and lacks some. The sample records some 2.1 million clones, approximately 95% being singletons. Terminally differentiated effector memory CD45RA+ cells were left out of the naive CD8 fraction, which was CD45RO-negative and positively selected for CCR7. Trimming left V 2 bases short and J 0 bases short, with 11 bases between. This CDR3 contains 16 residues. CDR1 and CDR2 from the germline V gene are MGHRA and YSYEKL.

Sequenced material: naive CD8+ T cells sorted from blood. V usage is TRBV4-1 and J usage is TRBJ2-1; the D is unclear. This receptor was identified in a man aged 18 to 29 in good health. The CDR3: CASSQRTVSSYNEQFF. The CDR3 DNA reads as TGCGCCAGCAGCCAAAGAACAGTGAGCTCCTACAATGAGCAGTTCTTC.